The 11 T cell receptor beta chains below were found in one sample sequenced in a study of blood T cell repertoires in COVID-19. Profiled with immunoSEQ multiplex PCR; TCRdb holds only in-frame clones, not every one. The sample has about 150,000 clones, about 88% seen once; the top ten hold about 2.5%. Sequencing was performed on peripheral blood. Every receptor here comes from a woman aged 70 to 79 with acute or convalescent COVID-19.

This sequence joins TRBV9 and TRBJ1-2; possibly TRBD1 for D (6 bases). The germline V gene has CDR1 SGDLS and CDR2 YYNGEE. This CDR3 has 13 amino acids. V gave up 1 base and J gave up 5 bases, with 9 bases separating them. CDR3 protein: CASSVQGWYGYTF. CDR3 nucleotide sequence: TGTGCCAGCAGCGTACAGGGGTGGTATGGCTACACCTTC.

This chain connects TRBV25-1 to TRBJ1-5; tentative D call: TRBD1 (6 bases). The CDR3 contains 14 residues. The ends were cut back, 3 bases at V and 8 bases at J, with 14 bases in the middle. Germline V CDR1 and CDR2: MGHDK, SYGVNS. The CDR3 protein is CASSDSREGEPQHF. Here the CDR3 DNA reads TGTGCCAGCAGTGACAGCAGGGAGGGGGAGCCCCAGCATTTT.

This clone was recorded only once. This chain joins TRBV28 and TRBJ2-7; D not resolved. With 2 bases removed from V and 9 bases from J, the gap between germline ends came to 14 bases. Germline V gene lookup returns CDR1 MDHEN and CDR2 SYDVKM. This CDR3 has 13 amino acids. CDR3 DNA: TGTGCCAGCAGTTTAAGCAAAAAGTTGGTGCAGTACGTC. Its translation: CASSLSKKLVQYV.

In its sample, this clone was seen once. The chain combines TRBV18 with TRBJ2-1; tentative D call: TRBD1 (6 bases). The CDR3 contains 12 residues. Trimming cost V 2 bases and J 8 bases, with 7 bases left between them. Germline CDR1 reads KGHSH; CDR2 reads LQKENI. Written as DNA, the CDR3 is TGTGCCAGCTCACCAGGGGGCGATGAGCAGTTCTTC. Translated, it gives CASSPGGDEQFF.

The V call is TRBV29-1, the J call TRBJ2-1, with 9 bases that match TRBD1. After removal of 5 bases from V and 4 bases from J, the junction contained 6 bases not matched to a gene. The germline V gene has CDR1 SQVTM and CDR2 ANQGSEA. This CDR3 comprises 14 residues. CDR3 amino acids: CSVPGTGLYNEQFF. CDR3 sequence (DNA): TGCAGCGTTCCCGGGACAGGGCTTTACAATGAGCAGTTCTTC.

V gene TRBV19 combines with J gene TRBJ1-4; D uncertain. The CDR3 is 15 residues long. The germline V and J ends were trimmed by 3 bases and 1 base, with 9 bases remaining between them. Per the germline V gene, CDR1 is LNHDA and CDR2 is SQIVND (reference sequence). The CDR3, as DNA: TGTGCCAGTAGTATTATATCGGGAACTAATGAAAAACTGTTTTTT. Translated, it gives CASSIISGTNEKLFF.

The chain couples TRBV7-8 to TRBJ1-6; tentatively, D is TRBD1 (6 bases). From germline, CDR1 is SGHVS and CDR2 FQNEAQ. This CDR3 has 15 residues. Trimming pared 10 bases from V and 0 bases from J, leaving 13 bases between. The CDR3 DNA follows: TGTGCCACCGGGAGGGGGAGCTCCTATAATTCACCCCTCCACTTT. Translation gives CATGRGSSYNSPLHF.

J is TRBJ1-1 and V is TRBV9; tentatively, D is TRBD1 (6 bases). Trimming removed 4 bases from V and 0 bases from J, with 16 bases in between. CDR1 is SGDLS and CDR2 is YYNGEE in the germline V gene. The CDR3 length is 16 residues. Here the CDR3 DNA reads TGTGCCAGCAGCTCAGAGGGGACACTTATGAACACTGAAGCTTTCTTT. The encoded protein is CASSSEGTLMNTEAFF. The full variable domain, with the rest looked up from reference TRBV9 and TRBJ1-1, is DSGVTQTPKHLITATGQRVTLRCSPRSGDLSVYWYQQSLDQGLQFLIQYYNGEERAKGNILERFSAQQFPDLHSELNLSSLELGDSALYFCASSSEGTLMNTEAFFGQGTRLTVV.

The CDR3 protein is CASSTGGAAFF. The CDR3 nucleotides are TGTGCCAGCAGTACAGGGGGCGCTGCTTTCTTT. V usage is TRBV6-5 and J usage is TRBJ1-1; 9 bases map to TRBD1. Looked up from germline, CDR1 is MNHEY and CDR2 is SVGAGI. Germline trimming cut 5 bases from V and 11 bases from J; bases unmatched to any gene: 3. This CDR3 region has 11 residues.

The genes are TRBV7-9 and TRBJ1-2; no clear D. Germline lookup yields CDR1 SEHNR and CDR2 FQNEAQ (reference sequence). The CDR3 loop spans 15 amino acids. Trimming took 0 bases from V and 2 from J, leaving 10 bases between them. CDR3 loop: CASSLAAVRNYGYTF. In nucleotides, the CDR3 is TGTGCCAGCAGCTTAGCGGCGGTCAGAAACTATGGCTACACCTTC.

V and J are TRBV18 and TRBJ2-7, with 8 bases fitting TRBD1. V lost 1 base and J lost 0; bases outside the gene matches: 5. The CDR3 consists of 16 residues. Germline CDR1 reads KGHSH; CDR2 reads LQKENI. Here the CDR3 reads CASSPLQGASSYEQYV. As DNA, the CDR3 is TGTGCCAGCTCACCACTGCAGGGGGCGAGCTCCTACGAGCAGTACGTC.